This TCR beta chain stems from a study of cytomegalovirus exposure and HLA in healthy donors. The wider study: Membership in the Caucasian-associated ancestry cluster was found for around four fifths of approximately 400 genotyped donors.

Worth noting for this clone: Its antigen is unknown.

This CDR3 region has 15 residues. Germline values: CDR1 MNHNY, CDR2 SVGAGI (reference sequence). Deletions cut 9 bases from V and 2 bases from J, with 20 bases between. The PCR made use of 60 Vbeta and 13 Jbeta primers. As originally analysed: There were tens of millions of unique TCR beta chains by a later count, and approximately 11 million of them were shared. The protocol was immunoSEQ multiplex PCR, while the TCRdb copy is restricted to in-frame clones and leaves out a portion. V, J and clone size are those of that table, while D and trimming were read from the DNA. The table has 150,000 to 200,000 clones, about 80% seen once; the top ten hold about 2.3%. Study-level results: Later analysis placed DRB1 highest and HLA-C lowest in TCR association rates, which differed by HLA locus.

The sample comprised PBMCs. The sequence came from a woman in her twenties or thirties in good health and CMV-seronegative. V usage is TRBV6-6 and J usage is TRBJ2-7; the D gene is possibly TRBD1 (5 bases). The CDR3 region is CASRGAPTVPYEQYF. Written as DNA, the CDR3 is TGTGCCAGTCGTGGGGCCCCGACGGTCCCCTACGAGCAGTACTTC.